Following are 26 T cell receptor beta chains from one sample sequenced in a study of cytomegalovirus exposure and HLA in healthy donors. The PCR ran on 60 Vbeta and 13 Jbeta primers. Here immunoSEQ multiplex PCR was the method, and the copy in TCRdb shows in-frame clones only, minus some. The sample records approximately 170,000 clones, 75% to 85% being singletons. Material: PBMCs. These receptors came from a woman in her 50s in good health and CMV-seronegative.

The chain links TRBV7-9 to TRBJ2-7; unclear D gene. V shed 3 bases and J shed 5 bases, with 8 bases lying between them. Germline CDR1 is SEHNR and CDR2 is FQNEAQ (reference sequence). This CDR3 region has 12 residues. CDR3: CASSFAIHEQYF. The CDR3 coding sequence is TGTGCCAGCAGCTTTGCTATACACGAGCAGTACTTC.

The V and J genes are TRBV19 and TRBJ2-7; 9 nucleotides match TRBD1. The germline V gene has CDR1 LNHDA and CDR2 SQIVND (reference sequence). The V segment lost 6 bases and the J segment 3 bases; nucleotides outside the gene matches: 6. The CDR3 loop spans 14 amino acids. The CDR3 DNA is TGTGCCAGTAGGAGGACAGGGGCAATCTACGAGCAGTACTTC. This codes for CASRRTGAIYEQYF.

The chain has TRBV9 and TRBJ2-5; 7 bases fit TRBD1. The J call may be in error: the DNA end matches TRBJ2-7 better. In germline, CDR1 is SGDLS, CDR2 YYNGEE. The CDR3 has 14 amino acids. The CDR3 sequence is CASSPGQSYYEQYF. For the CDR3, the DNA is TGTGCCAGCAGCCCGGGACAGTCATACTACGAGCAGTACTTC.

V gene TRBV11-2 combines with J gene TRBJ1-2, with D maybe TRBD1 (5 bases). From germline, CDR1 is SGHAT and CDR2 FQNNGV. The V end was cut by 3 bases, the J end by 1 base, with 21 bases between. This CDR3 has 18 amino acids. In nucleotides, the CDR3 is TGTGCCAGCAGCTTCTCGTCCGGGGCAGGGACTATTAACTATGGCTACACCTTC. Translated, it gives CASSFSSGAGTINYGYTF. The full variable domain, completed using reference TRBV11-2 and TRBJ1-2, is EAGVAQSPRYKIIEKRQSVAFWCNPISGHATLYWYQQILGQGPKLLIQFQNNGVVDDSQLPKDRFSAERLKGVDSTLKIQPAKLEDSAVYLCASSFSSGAGTINYGYTFGSGTRLTVV.

The CDR3 DNA sequence: TGTGCCAGTAGTAGCCCCGGGACTAGCGGGGGGCCCTCCTACGAGCAGTACTTC. Translated: CASSSPGTSGGPSYEQYF. J is TRBJ2-7 and V is TRBV19, with 15 positions matching TRBD2. Germline CDR1 and CDR2: LNHDA and SQIVND (reference sequence). CDR3 length equals 18 residues. V lost 4 bases and J lost 0; bases outside the gene matches: 7. The full variable domain, with the rest looked up from reference TRBV19 and TRBJ2-7, is DGGITQSPKYLFRKEGQNVTLSCEQNLNHDAMYWYRQDPGQGLRLIYYSQIVNDFQKGDIAEGYSVSREKKESFPLTVTSAQKNPTAFYLCASSSPGTSGGPSYEQYFGPGTRLTVT.

This clone was detected a few times. The chain recombines TRBV7-2 with TRBJ1-4, with no clear D. V lost 7 bases and J lost 8, with 14 bases in between. Germline V gene sequence: CDR1 SGHTA, CDR2 FQGNSA. There are 13 residues in the CDR3. The CDR3: CASTPRTGEKLFF. CDR3 nucleotides: TGTGCCAGCACCCCCAGGACGGGGGAAAAACTGTTTTTT. Complete variable domain (other parts from reference TRBV7-2 and TRBJ1-4): GAGVSQSPSNKVTEKGKDVELRCDPISGHTALYWYRQSLGQGLEFLIYFQGNSAPDKSGLPSDRFSAERTGGSVSTLTIQRTQQEDSAVYLCASTPRTGEKLFFGSGTQLSVL.

The genes are TRBV2 and TRBJ2-7, with D perhaps matching TRBD1 (6 bases). Germline CDR1 and CDR2: SNHLY and FYNNEI. V gave up 7 bases and J gave up 2 bases, with 21 bases separating them. This CDR3 contains 16 residues. CDR3 DNA sequence: TGTGCCAGCATCTTGGACAGTAGCATAGCCCCCTACGAGCAGTACTTC. It yields the protein CASILDSSIAPYEQYF.

The chain uses TRBV7-9 and TRBJ1-1, with D unclear. Trimming pared 3 bases from V and 0 bases from J, leaving 8 bases between. The CDR3 runs 14 residues. The germline V gene encodes CDR1 SEHNR and CDR2 FQNEAQ (reference sequence). Written as DNA, the CDR3 is TGTGCCAGCAGCTTGTCCGAGATGAACACTGAAGCTTTCTTT. This sequence encodes CASSLSEMNTEAFF.

CDR3 residues: CASSLGGASNEQFF. CDR3 nucleotides: TGTGCCAGCAGCTTAGGGGGAGCCTCAAATGAGCAGTTCTTC. This sequence joins TRBV11-2 and TRBJ2-1; a weak D match, TRBD2 (5 bases). The CDR3 extends over 14 amino acids. CDR1 SGHAT and CDR2 FQNNGV come from the germline V gene. V dropped 1 base and J dropped 7 bases, with 11 bases sitting between them.

The count of this clone is one. The J gene is TRBJ2-5, the V gene TRBV7-2; 7 bases fit TRBD2. Trimming removed 5 bases from V and 1 base from J; junction bases left unmatched: 13. Per germline, CDR1 SGHTA and CDR2 FQGNSA. CDR3 length equals 17 residues. The CDR3 sequence: CASSSGKGSGFQETQYF. In DNA, the CDR3 is TGTGCCAGCAGCAGCGGTAAGGGTAGCGGGTTCCAAGAGACCCAGTACTTC.

The V call is TRBV20-1, the J call TRBJ2-7; maybe TRBD2 (5 bases). V was clipped by 6 bases and J by 5 bases, with 11 bases between them. CDR1 and CDR2 from the germline V gene are DFQATT and SNEGSKA (reference sequence). The CDR3 is 11 amino acids. The CDR3 DNA sequence: TGCAGTGCCTCTTTCGGGGACGAGCAGTACTTC. It is translated as CSASFGDEQYF.

The chain has TRBV10-3 and TRBJ1-5; perhaps TRBD1 as D (6 bases). Germline V lookup: CDR1 ENHRY, CDR2 SYGVKD. The CDR3 contains 14 residues. The V end was cut by 0 bases, the J end by 9 bases, with 12 bases between. The CDR3 DNA is TGTGCCATCAGTGAGTCGAGTCGAGGGGGGCCCCAGCATTTT. It specifies CAISESSRGGPQHF.

This rearrangement joins TRBV9 to TRBJ2-5, with D possibly being TRBD2 (9 bases). CDR1 and CDR2 from the germline V gene are SGDLS and YYNGEE. Trimming removed 3 bases at V and 3 bases at J, with 18 bases between. The CDR3 length is 16 residues. The CDR3 region is CASSGRGPSGKETQYF. CDR3 in DNA: TGTGCCAGCAGCGGCAGGGGGCCTAGCGGGAAAGAGACCCAGTACTTC.

The table lists this clone with a few counts. The gene calls are TRBV28 and TRBJ1-5, with D unclear. This CDR3 spans 15 amino acids. Germline V CDR1 and CDR2: MDHEN, SYDVKM. The V end was cut by 6 bases, the J end by 2 bases, with 14 bases between. The CDR3 reads CASSLPREGNQPQHF. The CDR3 DNA reads as TGTGCCAGCAGCTTGCCCCGGGAAGGCAATCAGCCCCAGCATTTT.

The chain employs TRBV15 and TRBJ2-1, with D possibly TRBD2 on 5 matching bases. V dropped 1 base and J dropped 4 bases, with 5 bases sitting between them. The CDR3 has 13 residues. Germline V gene lookup returns CDR1 LNHNV and CDR2 YYDKDF (reference sequence). The CDR3 loop is CATSRGGYNEQFF. In nucleotides, the CDR3 is TGTGCCACCAGCAGAGGAGGGTACAATGAGCAGTTCTTC. Combining the CDR3 with reference TRBV15 and TRBJ2-1 gives the whole variable domain DAMVIQNPRYQVTQFGKPVTLSCSQTLNHNVMYWYQQKSSQAPKLLFHYYDKDFNNEADTPDNFQSRRPNTSFCFLDIRSPGLGDTAMYLCATSRGGYNEQFFGPGTRLTVL.

The chain carries TRBV29-1 and TRBJ2-2; TRBD2 matches 10 bases. The germline CDR1 and CDR2 sequences are SQVTM and ANQGSEA. CDR3 length: 15 residues. The J segment lost 4 bases and the V segment lost 6 bases, leaving 8 bases of the junction unmatched. This CDR3 is CSVDTSGASTGELFF. In DNA, the CDR3 is TGCAGCGTGGACACTAGCGGGGCCTCCACCGGGGAGCTGTTTTTT.

J is TRBJ2-2 and V is TRBV18, with D possibly TRBD2 on 5 matching bases. This CDR3 region has 14 residues. From germline, CDR1 is KGHSH and CDR2 LQKENI. V lost 2 bases to trimming and J lost 2 bases, with 6 bases between them. Here the CDR3 DNA reads TGTGCCAGCTCACCAGGGAGTAACACCGGGGAGCTGTTTTTT. Translating it yields CASSPGSNTGELFF.

The rearrangement links TRBV4-3 to TRBJ1-6, with D tentatively TRBD1 (6 bases). The CDR3 consists of 15 residues. V shed 0 bases and J shed 8 bases, with 11 bases lying between them. Germline-derived CDR1 and CDR2 are LGHNA and YSLEER. The CDR3 loop is CASSQDVRGYSPLHF. In DNA, the CDR3 is TGCGCCAGCAGCCAAGATGTCAGGGGATATTCACCCCTCCACTTT.

The chain uses TRBV5-1 and TRBJ2-6, with D possibly matching TRBD1 (5 bases). The V gene lost 3 bases and the J gene lost 0 bases, with 16 bases spanning the gap. Germline-derived CDR1 and CDR2 are SGHRS and YFSETQ. The length of the CDR3 is 18 residues. The CDR3 DNA reads as TGCGCCAGCAGCTCCTCGGCAGGGCCTTACTCTGGGGCCAACGTCCTGACTTTC. Amino acids: CASSSSAGPYSGANVLTF.

The gene calls are TRBV7-3 and TRBJ1-1, with a possible D match to TRBD1 (6 bases). CDR3 size: 13 residues. Germline V gene sequence: CDR1 SGHTA, CDR2 FQGTGA. V lost 6 bases to trimming and J lost 3 bases, with 11 bases between them. DNA of the CDR3: TGTGCCAGCAGACAGGGATTGGACACTGAAGCTTTCTTT. It translates to CASRQGLDTEAFF.

V gene TRBV18 combines with J gene TRBJ2-3; 13 nucleotides align to TRBD2. Germline loops: CDR1 KGHSH, CDR2 LQKENI. The CDR3 spans 18 residues. V lost 1 base and J lost 4; bases outside the gene matches: 8. Here the CDR3 DNA reads TGTGCCAGCTCACCACTTAGGACTAGCGGGAGCCTCTCAGATACGCAGTATTTT. Protein product: CASSPLRTSGSLSDTQYF. The full variable domain, with the rest looked up from reference TRBV18 and TRBJ2-3, is NAGVMQNPRHLVRRRGQEARLRCSPMKGHSHVYWYRQLPEEGLKFMVYLQKENIIDESGMPKERFSAEFPKEGPSILRIQQVVRGDSAAYFCASSPLRTSGSLSDTQYFGPGTRLTVL.

This rearrangement joins TRBV28 to TRBJ2-3; D is uncertain. The germline V gene has CDR1 MDHEN and CDR2 SYDVKM. Between the trimmed V and J ends, which lost 4 bases and 5 bases, there was a span of 7 bases. The CDR3 runs to 12 residues. The CDR3 DNA sequence: TGTGCCAGCAGTTCTCAGTTAGATACGCAGTATTTT. Protein sequence: CASSSQLDTQYF.

The chain joins TRBV7-3 to TRBJ1-1; D possibly corresponds to TRBD1 (6 bases). The V end lost 6 bases, the J end lost 1 base, and 9 bases lay between the germline ends. In germline, CDR1 is SGHTA, CDR2 FQGTGA. The CDR3 loop spans 13 amino acids. CDR3 amino acids: CASRSDRNTEAFF. The CDR3 region has the DNA TGTGCCAGCAGATCGGACAGGAACACTGAAGCTTTCTTT.

This chain links TRBV11-2 with TRBJ2-5; 7 bases are a match to TRBD2. The germline V gene has CDR1 SGHAT and CDR2 FQNNGV. The CDR3 is made up of 15 amino acids. With V trimmed by 3 bases and J by 0 bases, 4 bases remained unmatched. The CDR3 DNA reads as TGTGCCAGCAGCTTGGCACTAGCGTACCAAGAGACCCAGTACTTC. Residues: CASSLALAYQETQYF.

J is TRBJ2-1 and V is TRBV7-2, with 11 bases aligning to TRBD2. The CDR3 is 15 amino acids. V was clipped by 1 base and J by 10 bases; unmatched bases: 6. The germline V gene encodes CDR1 SGHTA and CDR2 FQGNSA. The chain's CDR3 is CASSLGTSGLREQFF. CDR3 coding DNA: TGTGCCAGCAGCTTAGGGACTAGCGGGCTTCGAGAGCAGTTCTTC. Complete variable domain (other parts from reference TRBV7-2 and TRBJ2-1): GAGVSQSPSNKVTEKGKDVELRCDPISGHTALYWYRQSLGQGLEFLIYFQGNSAPDKSGLPSDRFSAERTGGSVSTLTIQRTQQEDSAVYLCASSLGTSGLREQFFGPGTRLTVL.

This clone has more than one count but fewer than ten. The chain links TRBV6-6 to TRBJ1-2, with D hard to call. The germline V gene encodes CDR1 MNHNY and CDR2 SVGAGI (reference sequence). V was pared by 2 bases and J by 7 bases, with 11 bases between. CDR3 length equals 13 residues. The CDR3 loop is CASSYTGLGGYTF. The CDR3 region has the DNA TGTGCCAGCAGTTACACCGGGTTGGGTGGCTACACCTTC.